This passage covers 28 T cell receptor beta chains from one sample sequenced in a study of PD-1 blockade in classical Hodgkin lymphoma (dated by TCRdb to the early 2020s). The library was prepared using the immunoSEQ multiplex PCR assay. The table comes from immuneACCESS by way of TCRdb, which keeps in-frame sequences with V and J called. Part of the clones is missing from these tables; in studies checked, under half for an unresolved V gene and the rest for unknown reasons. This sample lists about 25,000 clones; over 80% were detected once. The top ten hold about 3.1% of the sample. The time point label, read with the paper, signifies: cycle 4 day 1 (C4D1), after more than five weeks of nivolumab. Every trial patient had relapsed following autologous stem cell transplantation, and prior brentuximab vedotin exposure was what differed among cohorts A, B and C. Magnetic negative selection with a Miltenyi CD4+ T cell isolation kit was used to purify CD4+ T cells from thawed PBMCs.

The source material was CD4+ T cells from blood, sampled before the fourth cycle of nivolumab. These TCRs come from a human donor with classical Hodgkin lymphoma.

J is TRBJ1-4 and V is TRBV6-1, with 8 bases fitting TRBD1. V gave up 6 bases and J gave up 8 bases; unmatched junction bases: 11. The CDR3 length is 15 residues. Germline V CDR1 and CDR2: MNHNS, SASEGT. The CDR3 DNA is TGTGCCAGCAGCGACAGGGGCGGGAGTGGGGAAAAACTGTTTTTT. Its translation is CASSDRGGSGEKLFF.

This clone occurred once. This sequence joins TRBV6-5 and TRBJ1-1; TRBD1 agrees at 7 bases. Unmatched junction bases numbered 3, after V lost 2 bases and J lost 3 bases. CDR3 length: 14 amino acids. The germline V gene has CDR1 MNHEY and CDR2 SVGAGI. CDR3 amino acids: CASSYRGRDTEAFF. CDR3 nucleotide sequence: TGTGCCAGCAGTTACAGGGGGCGCGACACTGAAGCTTTCTTT.

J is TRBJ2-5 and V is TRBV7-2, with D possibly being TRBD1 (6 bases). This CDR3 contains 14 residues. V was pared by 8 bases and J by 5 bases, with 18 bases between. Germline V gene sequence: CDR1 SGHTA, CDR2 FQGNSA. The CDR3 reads CASGESAGVETQYF. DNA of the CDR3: TGTGCCAGCGGGGAATCAGCAGGGGTTGAGACCCAGTACTTC.

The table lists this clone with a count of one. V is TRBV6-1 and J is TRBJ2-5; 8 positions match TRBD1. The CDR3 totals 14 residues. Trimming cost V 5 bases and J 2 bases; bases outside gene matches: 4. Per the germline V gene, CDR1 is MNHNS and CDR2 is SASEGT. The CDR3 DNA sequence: TGTGCCAGCAGTTCGGGACAGGCACAAGAGACCCAGTACTTC. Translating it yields CASSSGQAQETQYF.

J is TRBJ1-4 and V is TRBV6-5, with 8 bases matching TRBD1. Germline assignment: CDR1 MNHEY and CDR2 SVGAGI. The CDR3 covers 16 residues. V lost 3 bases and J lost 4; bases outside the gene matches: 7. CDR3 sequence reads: CASSYSGQGHNEKLFF. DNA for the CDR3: TGTGCCAGCAGTTATTCTGGACAGGGCCATAATGAAAAACTGTTTTTT.

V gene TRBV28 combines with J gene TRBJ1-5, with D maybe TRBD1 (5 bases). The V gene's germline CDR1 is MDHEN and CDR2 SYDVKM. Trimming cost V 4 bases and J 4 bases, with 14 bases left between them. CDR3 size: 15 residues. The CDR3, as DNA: TGTGCCAGCAGTTCCGGGGCCGAGGGAAATCAGCCCCAGCATTTT. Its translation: CASSSGAEGNQPQHF.

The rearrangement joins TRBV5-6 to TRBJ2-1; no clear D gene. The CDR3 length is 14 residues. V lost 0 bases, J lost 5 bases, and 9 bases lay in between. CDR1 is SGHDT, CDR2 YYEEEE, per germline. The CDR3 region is CASSLVATNNEQFF. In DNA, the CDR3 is TGTGCCAGCAGCTTGGTTGCGACAAACAATGAGCAGTTCTTC.

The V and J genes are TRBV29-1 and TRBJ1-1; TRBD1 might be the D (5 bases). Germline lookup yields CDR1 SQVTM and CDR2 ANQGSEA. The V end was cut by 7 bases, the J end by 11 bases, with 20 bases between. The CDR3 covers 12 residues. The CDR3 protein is CSAGEEGVDAFF. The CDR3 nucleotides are TGCAGCGCGGGGGAGGAGGGAGTGGATGCTTTCTTT.

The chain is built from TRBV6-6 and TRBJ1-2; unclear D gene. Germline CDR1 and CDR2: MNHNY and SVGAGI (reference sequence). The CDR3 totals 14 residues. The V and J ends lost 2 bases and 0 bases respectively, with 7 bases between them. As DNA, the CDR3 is TGTGCCAGCAGTTACCTCGCAGCTAACTATGGCTACACCTTC. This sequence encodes CASSYLAANYGYTF.

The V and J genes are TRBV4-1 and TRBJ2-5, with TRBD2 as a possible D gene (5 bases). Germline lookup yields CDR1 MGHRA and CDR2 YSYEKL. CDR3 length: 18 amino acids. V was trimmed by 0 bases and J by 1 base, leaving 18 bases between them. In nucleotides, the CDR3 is TGCGCCAGCAGCCAAGAATGGGCGGGCAGGATTCCCCAAGAGACCCAGTACTTC. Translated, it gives CASSQEWAGRIPQETQYF.

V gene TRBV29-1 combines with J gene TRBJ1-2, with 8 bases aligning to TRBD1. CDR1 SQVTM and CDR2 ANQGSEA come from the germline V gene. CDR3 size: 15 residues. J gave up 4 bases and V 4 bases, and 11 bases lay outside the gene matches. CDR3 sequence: CSVVMPGTGSYGYTF. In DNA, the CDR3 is TGCAGCGTTGTGATGCCGGGGACAGGCTCCTATGGCTACACCTTC.

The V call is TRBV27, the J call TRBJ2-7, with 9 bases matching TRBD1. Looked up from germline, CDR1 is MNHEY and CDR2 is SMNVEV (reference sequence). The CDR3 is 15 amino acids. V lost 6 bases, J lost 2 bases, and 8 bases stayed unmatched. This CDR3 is CASRRDRVGTYEQYF. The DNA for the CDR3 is TGTGCCAGCAGAAGGGACAGGGTAGGGACCTACGAGCAGTACTTC.

The CDR3 region is CASSPAGPRRTQYF. The CDR3, as DNA: TGTGCCAGCAGCCCGGCGGGTCCTCGGAGGACCCAGTACTTC. The chain has TRBV14 and TRBJ2-5, with D possibly being TRBD2 (5 bases). In germline, CDR1 is SGHDN, CDR2 FVKESK. The CDR3 is 14 residues long. The V and J ends lost 4 bases and 7 bases respectively, with 16 bases between them.

CDR3 sequence reads: CASSYLGDRGTLSNQPQHF. CDR3 coding DNA: TGTGCCAGCAGTTATCTGGGAGACAGGGGGACCCTTAGCAATCAGCCCCAGCATTTT. V gene TRBV28 combines with J gene TRBJ1-5; 9 bases align to TRBD1. Germline V gene sequence: CDR1 MDHEN, CDR2 SYDVKM. The CDR3 consists of 19 residues. V was clipped by 4 bases and J by 0 bases; unmatched bases: 13.

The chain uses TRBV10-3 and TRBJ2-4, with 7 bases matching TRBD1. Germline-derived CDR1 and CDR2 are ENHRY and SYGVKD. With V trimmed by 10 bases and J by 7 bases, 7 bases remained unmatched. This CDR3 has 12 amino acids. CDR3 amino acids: CATGTEGNIQYF. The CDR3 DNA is TGTGCCACCGGGACAGAGGGTAACATTCAGTACTTC.

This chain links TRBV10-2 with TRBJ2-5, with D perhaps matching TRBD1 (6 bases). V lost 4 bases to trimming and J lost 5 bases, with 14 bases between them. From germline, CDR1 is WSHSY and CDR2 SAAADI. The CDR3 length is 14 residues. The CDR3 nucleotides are TGCGCCAGCAGTGGGACAAGCACAGGGGAGACCCAGTACTTC. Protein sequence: CASSGTSTGETQYF.

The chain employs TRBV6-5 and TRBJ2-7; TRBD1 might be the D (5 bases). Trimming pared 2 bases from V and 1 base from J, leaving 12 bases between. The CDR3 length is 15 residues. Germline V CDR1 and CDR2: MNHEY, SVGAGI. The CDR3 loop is CASSYAQGPSYEQYF. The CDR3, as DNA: TGTGCCAGCAGTTACGCCCAGGGCCCTTCCTACGAGCAGTACTTC.

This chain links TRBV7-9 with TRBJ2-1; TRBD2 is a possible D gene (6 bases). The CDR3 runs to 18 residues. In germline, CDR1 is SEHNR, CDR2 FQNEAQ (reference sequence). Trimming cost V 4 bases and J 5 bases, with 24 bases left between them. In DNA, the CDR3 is TGTGCCAGCAGCTCAGATAGGGAGCGGGCAGGCTGGAACAATGAGCAGTTCTTC. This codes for CASSSDRERAGWNNEQFF.

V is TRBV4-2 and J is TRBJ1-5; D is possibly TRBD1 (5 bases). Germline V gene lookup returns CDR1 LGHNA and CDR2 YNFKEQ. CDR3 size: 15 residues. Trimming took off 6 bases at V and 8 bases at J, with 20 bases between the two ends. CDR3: CASSHTGTKEKPQHF. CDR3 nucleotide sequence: TGTGCCAGCAGTCATACCGGGACCAAGGAAAAGCCCCAGCATTTT.

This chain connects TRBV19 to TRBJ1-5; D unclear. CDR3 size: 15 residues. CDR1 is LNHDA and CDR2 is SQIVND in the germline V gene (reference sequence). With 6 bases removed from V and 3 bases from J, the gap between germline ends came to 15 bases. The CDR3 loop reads CASRYLDVSNQPQHF. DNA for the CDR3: TGTGCCAGTAGATACCTGGACGTGTCCAATCAGCCCCAGCATTTT.

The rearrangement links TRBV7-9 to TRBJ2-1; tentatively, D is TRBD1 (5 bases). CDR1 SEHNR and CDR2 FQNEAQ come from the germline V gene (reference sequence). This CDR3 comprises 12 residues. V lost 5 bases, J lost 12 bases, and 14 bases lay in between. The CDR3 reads CASSTQGPWQFF. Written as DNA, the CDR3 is TGTGCCAGCAGCACGCAGGGTCCCTGGCAGTTCTTC. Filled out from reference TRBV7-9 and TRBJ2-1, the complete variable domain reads DTGVSQNPRHKITKRGQNVTFRCDPISEHNRLYWYRQTLGQGPEFLTYFQNEAQLEKSRLLSDRFSAERPKGSFSTLEIQRTEQGDSAMYLCASSTQGPWQFFGPGTRLTVL.

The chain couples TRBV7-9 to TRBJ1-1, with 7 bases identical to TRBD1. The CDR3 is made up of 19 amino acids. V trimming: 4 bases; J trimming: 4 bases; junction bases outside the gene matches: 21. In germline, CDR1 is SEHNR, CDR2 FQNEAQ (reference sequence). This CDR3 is CASSSRSLSTGARGTEAFF. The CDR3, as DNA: TGTGCCAGCAGCTCAAGATCCCTGTCCACAGGGGCGAGGGGCACTGAAGCTTTCTTT. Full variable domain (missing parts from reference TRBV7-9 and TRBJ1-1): DTGVSQNPRHKITKRGQNVTFRCDPISEHNRLYWYRQTLGQGPEFLTYFQNEAQLEKSRLLSDRFSAERPKGSFSTLEIQRTEQGDSAMYLCASSSRSLSTGARGTEAFFGQGTRLTVV.

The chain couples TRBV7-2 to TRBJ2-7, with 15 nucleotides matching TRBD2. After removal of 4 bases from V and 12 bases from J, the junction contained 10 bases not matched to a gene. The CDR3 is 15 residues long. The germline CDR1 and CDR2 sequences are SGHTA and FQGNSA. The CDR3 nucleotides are TGTGCCAGCAGCTGGACTAGCGGGGGGGAAATGGAGAGGTACTTC. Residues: CASSWTSGGEMERYF.

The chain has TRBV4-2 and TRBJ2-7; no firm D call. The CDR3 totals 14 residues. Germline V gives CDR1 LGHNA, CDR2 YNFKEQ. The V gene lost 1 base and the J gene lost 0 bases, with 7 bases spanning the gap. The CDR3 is CASSQAESSYEQYF. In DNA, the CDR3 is TGTGCCAGCAGCCAAGCAGAGAGCTCCTACGAGCAGTACTTC.

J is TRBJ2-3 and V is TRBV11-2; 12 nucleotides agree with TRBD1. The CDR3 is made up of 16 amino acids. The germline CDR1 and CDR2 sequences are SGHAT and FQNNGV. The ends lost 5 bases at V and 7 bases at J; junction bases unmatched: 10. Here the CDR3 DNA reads TGTGCCAGCAGCCTCACCGGGACAGGGGGCGGGAATACGCAGTATTTT. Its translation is CASSLTGTGGGNTQYF.

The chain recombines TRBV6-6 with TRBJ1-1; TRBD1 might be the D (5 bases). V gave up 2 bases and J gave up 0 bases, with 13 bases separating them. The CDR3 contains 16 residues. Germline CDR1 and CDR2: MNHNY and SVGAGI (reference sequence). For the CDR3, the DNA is TGTGCCAGCAGTTACGGAGCGGGGACGGTGAACACTGAAGCTTTCTTT. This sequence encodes CASSYGAGTVNTEAFF.

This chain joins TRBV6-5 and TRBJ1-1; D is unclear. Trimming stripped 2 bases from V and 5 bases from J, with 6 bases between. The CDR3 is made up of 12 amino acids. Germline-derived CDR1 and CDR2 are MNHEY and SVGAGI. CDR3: CASSYGTTEAFF. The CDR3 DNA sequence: TGTGCCAGCAGTTACGGCACAACTGAAGCTTTCTTT.

CDR3 protein: CASSPLGQGVYEQYF. DNA for the CDR3: TGTGCCAGCAGCCCCCTCGGACAGGGGGTGTACGAGCAGTACTTC. V gene TRBV28 combines with J gene TRBJ2-7; TRBD1 agrees at 10 bases. Germline trimming cut 6 bases from V and 4 bases from J; bases unmatched to any gene: 9. The germline V gene has CDR1 MDHEN and CDR2 SYDVKM. There are 15 residues in the CDR3.